This T cell receptor (beta chain) was observed in a study of T-cell memory formation after mild COVID-19. Study-wide results and limits: Among clones contracting day 15 to 85, CD4/CD8 was balanced, whereas later expanders leaned CD4+. Memory from before infection featured some responding clones, which suggests cross-reactive memory joined. What remained unconfirmed was the SARS-CoV-2 specificity of second-wave clones peaking on day 37.

The CDR3 is 17 amino acids. Per germline, CDR1 LGHDT and CDR2 YNNKEL (reference sequence). J was trimmed by 2 bases and V by 3 bases; bases with no gene match: 10. This clonotype occurred a few times. Its matching antigen is unknown. TCRdb reprocessed the 5' RACE reads via MiXCR and lists one record per CDR3 protein. The sample includes more than 80,000 distinct CDR3 sequences, around an eighth of them seen just once. The chain is built from TRBV3-1 and TRBJ2-7, with 10 nucleotides matching TRBD2. The clonotype comes from an adult woman who had mild COVID-19 (a few samples of this study predate the infection). Cell type and time point are not known. Sequencing used PBMCs or a T cell subset sorted from them (not recorded which). The DNA of the CDR3 is TGTGCCAGCAGCCACTGGAATAGCGGGAGGACCACCTACGAGCAGTACTTC. Protein sequence: CASSHWNSGRTTYEQYF.